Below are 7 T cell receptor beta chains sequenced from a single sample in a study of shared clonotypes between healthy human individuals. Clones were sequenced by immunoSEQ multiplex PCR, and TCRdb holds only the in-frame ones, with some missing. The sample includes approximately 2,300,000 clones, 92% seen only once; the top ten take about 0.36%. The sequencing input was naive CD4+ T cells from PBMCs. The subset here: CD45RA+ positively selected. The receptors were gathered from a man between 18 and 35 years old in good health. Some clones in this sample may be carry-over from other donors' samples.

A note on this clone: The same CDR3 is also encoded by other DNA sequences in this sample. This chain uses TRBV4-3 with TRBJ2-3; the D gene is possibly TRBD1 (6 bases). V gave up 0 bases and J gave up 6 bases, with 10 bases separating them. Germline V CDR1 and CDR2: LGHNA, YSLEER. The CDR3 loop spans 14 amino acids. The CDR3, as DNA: TGCGCCAGCAGCCAAGACCGACAGGCCGATACGCAGTATTTT. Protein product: CASSQDRQADTQYF.

The CDR3, as DNA: TGTGCCAGCAGCCCCATTGTCTATGAGCAGTTCTTC. This sequence encodes CASSPIVYEQFF. This chain links TRBV6-6 with TRBJ2-1; D unresolved. Trimming cost V 6 bases and J 8 bases, with 11 bases left between them. From germline, CDR1 is MNHNY and CDR2 SVGAGI (reference sequence). The CDR3 is made up of 12 amino acids.

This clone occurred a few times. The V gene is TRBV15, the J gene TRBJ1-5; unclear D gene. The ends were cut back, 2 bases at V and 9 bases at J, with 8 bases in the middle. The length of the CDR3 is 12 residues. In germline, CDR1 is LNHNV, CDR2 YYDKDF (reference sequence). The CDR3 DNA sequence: TGTGCCACCAGCAGATCCGTACCGCCCCAGCATTTT. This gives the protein CATSRSVPPQHF. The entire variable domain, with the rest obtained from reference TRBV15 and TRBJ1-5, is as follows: DAMVIQNPRYQVTQFGKPVTLSCSQTLNHNVMYWYQQKSSQAPKLLFHYYDKDFNNEADTPDNFQSRRPNTSFCFLDIRSPGLGDTAMYLCATSRSVPPQHFGDGTRLSIL.

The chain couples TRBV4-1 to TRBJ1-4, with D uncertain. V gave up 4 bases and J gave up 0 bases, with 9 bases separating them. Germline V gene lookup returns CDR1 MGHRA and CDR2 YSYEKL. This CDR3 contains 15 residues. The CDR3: CASSRKGATNEKLFF. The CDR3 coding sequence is TGCGCCAGCAGCCGTAAGGGTGCAACTAATGAAAAACTGTTTTTT.

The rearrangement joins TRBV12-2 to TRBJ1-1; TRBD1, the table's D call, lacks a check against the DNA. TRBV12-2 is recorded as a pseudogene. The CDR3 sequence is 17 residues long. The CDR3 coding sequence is TGTGCAAGTCGCTTAGCGAAGACAGGGGAGGAAAACACTGAAGCTTTCTTT. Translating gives CASRLAKTGEENTEAFF.

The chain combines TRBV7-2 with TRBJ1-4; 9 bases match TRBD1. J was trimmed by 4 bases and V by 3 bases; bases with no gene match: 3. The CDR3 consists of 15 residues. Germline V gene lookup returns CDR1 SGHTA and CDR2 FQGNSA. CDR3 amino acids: CASSFRDRDNEKLFF. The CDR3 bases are TGTGCCAGCAGCTTCCGGGACAGGGATAATGAAAAACTGTTTTTT.

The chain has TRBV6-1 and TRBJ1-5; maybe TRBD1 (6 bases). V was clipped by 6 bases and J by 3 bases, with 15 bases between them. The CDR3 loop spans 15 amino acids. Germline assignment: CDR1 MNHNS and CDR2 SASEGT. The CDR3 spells CASRLGDTYNQPQHF. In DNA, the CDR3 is TGTGCCAGCAGGTTAGGGGACACCTACAATCAGCCCCAGCATTTT.